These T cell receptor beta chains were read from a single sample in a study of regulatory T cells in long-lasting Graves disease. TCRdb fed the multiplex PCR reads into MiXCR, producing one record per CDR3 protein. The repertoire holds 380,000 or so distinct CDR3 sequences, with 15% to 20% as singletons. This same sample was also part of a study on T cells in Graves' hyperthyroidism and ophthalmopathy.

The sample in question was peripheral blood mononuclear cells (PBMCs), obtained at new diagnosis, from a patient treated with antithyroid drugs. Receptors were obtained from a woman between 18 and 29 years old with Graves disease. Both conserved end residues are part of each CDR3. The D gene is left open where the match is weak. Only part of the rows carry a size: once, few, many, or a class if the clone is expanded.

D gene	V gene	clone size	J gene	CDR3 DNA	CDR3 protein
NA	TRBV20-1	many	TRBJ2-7	TGCAGTGCTCGGCAGGGTCCCGAGCAGTACTTC	CSARQGPEQYF
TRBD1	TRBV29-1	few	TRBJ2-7	TGCAGCGTTGAAGATGGACAGGGTTCCTACGAGCAGTACTTC	CSVEDGQGSYEQYF
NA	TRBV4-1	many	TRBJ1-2	TGCGCCAGCAGCCAAGGATTAAACTATGGCTACACCTTC	CASSQGLNYGYTF
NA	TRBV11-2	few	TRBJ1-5	TGTGCCAGCAGCTTAGGGGCAAGAAATCAGCCCCAGCATTTT	CASSLGARNQPQHF
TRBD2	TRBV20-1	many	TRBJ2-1	TGCAGTGCTACAAAGCCTAGCGGGTCCGTTTCCTACAATGAGCAGTTCTTC	CSATKPSGSVSYNEQFF
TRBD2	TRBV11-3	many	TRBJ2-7	TGTGCCAGCAGCAAAACTAGCGGAACCTACGAGCAGTACTTC	CASSKTSGTYEQYF
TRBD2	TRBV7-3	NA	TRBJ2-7	TGTGCCAGCAGCTCTGCCGGGAGGGGGTCCGAGCAGTACTTC	CASSSAGRGSEQYF
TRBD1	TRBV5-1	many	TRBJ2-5	TGCGCCAGCAGCTTGATTGCGACAGGGTATGGGAAAGAGACCCAGTACTTC	CASSLIATGYGKETQYF
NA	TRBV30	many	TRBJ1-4	TGTGCCTGGATGGGCGACGGTGGTTTTGAAAAACTGTTTTTT	CAWMGDGGFEKLFF
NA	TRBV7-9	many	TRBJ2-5	TGTGCCAGCAGGTCTACCGGGACCGTCGCCCAAGAGACCCAGTACTTC	CASRSTGTVAQETQYF
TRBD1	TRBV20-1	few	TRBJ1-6	TGCAGTGCTAGAGATGGGGACAGGGTTTCACCCCTCCACTTT	CSARDGDRVSPLHF
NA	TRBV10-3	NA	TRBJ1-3	TGTGCCATCAGTACGGGGGGAAACACCATATATTTT	CAISTGGNTIYF
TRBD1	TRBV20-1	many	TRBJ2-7	TGCAGTGCTATCCCCGGGACAGGGTCCTACGAGCAGTACTTC	CSAIPGTGSYEQYF
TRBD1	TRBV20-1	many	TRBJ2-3	TGCAGTGCAAAGAGCCCAGGACAGGTTGGAGATACGCAGTATTTT	CSAKSPGQVGDTQYF
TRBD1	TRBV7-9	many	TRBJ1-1	TGTGCCAGCAGCTCACCGGGACAGGGGGCTGTCACTGAAGCTTTCTTT	CASSSPGQGAVTEAFF
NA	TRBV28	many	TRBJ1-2	TGTGCCAGCAATCTCGGGATCAACTATGGCTACACCTTC	CASNLGINYGYTF
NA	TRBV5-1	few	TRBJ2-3	TGCGCCAGCAGCGTAAACACAGATACGCAGTATTTT	CASSVNTDTQYF
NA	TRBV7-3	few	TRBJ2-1	TGTGCCAGCAGCCCGACGGGTCGAGGGGGGAGGGCCGGCGATGAGCAGTTCTTC	CASSPTGRGGRAGDEQFF
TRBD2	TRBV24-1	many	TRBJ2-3	TGTGCCACGGCGGGAACGGGACTAGAGGCAGATACGCAGTATTTT	CATAGTGLEADTQYF
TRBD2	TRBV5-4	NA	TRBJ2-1	TGTGCCAGCAGTCCCGGGGGACTAGCGGGGGGGCGATCCTACAATGAGCAGTTCTTC	CASSPGGLAGGRSYNEQFF
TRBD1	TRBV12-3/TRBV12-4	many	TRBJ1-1	TGTGCCAGCAGTCAACAGGGGGCGAACACTGAAGCTTTCTTT	CASSQQGANTEAFF
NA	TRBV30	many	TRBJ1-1	TGTGCCTGGAAACAGGACGGAAACACTGAAGCTTTCTTT	CAWKQDGNTEAFF
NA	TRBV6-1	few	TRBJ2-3	TGTGCCAGCAAGCGGACTATTAGCACAGATACGCAGTATTTT	CASKRTISTDTQYF
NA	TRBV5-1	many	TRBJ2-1	TGCGCCAGCAGCTTGGGGCGAGGGGGGAGCGGCGAGCAGTTCTTC	CASSLGRGGSGEQFF
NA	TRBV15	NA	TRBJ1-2	TGTGCCACCAGCAGGGCCACTGTTAATATGGCGGGACGGGTTTTC	CATSRATVNMAGRVF
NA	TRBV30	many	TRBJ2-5	TGTGCCTGGAGTGAAGGAGGGTACCGAGAGACCCAGTACTTC	CAWSEGGYRETQYF
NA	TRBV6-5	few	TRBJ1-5	TGTGCCAGCGGTTTTTCGCGGGCGACTAGCAATCAGCCCCAGCATTTT	CASGFSRATSNQPQHF
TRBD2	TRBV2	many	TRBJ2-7	TGTGCCAGCAGTGAAGGAGCGGGGTATGAGCAGGCAATCTCCTACGAGCAGTACTTC	CASSEGAGYEQAISYEQYF
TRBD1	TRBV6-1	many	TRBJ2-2	TGTGCCAGCTTAAAAAGGACAGGGAACACCGGGGAGCTGTTTTTT	CASLKRTGNTGELFF
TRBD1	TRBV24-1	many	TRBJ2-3	TGTGCCACCAGTCCGGGACAGGCCACAGATACGCAGTATTTT	CATSPGQATDTQYF
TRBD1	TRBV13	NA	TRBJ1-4	TGTGCCAGCAGCTTTAAATCGGGACAGTCTAATGAAAAACTGTTTTTT	CASSFKSGQSNEKLFF
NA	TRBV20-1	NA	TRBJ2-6	TGCAGTGCTAGAGAGGCTTGGGGGGCTGGGGCCAACGTCCTGACTTTC	CSAREAWGAGANVLTF
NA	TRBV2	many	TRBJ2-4	TGTGCCAGCAATCGAGCTATCGGCAAAAACATTCAGTACTTC	CASNRAIGKNIQYF
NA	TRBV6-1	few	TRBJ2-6	TGTGCCAGCAGTCTGACTTCTGGGGCCAACGTCCTGACTTTC	CASSLTSGANVLTF
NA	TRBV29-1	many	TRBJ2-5	TGCAGCGTTGAAGATGGGGAGACCCAGTACTTC	CSVEDGETQYF
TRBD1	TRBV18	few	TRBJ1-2	TGTGCCAGCTCACTAAAATCCGGGACAGGAGAGGGTGGCTACACCTTC	CASSLKSGTGEGGYTF
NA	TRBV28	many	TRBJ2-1	TGTGCCAGCAGTTTATTTGGAGAATACAATGAGCAGTTCTTC	CASSLFGEYNEQFF
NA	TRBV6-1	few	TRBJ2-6	TGTGCCAGCCGGCGGGCAGGGAACGTCCTGACTTTC	CASRRAGNVLTF
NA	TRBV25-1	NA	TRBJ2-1	TGTGCCAGCAGTGATTATACACCAAGCAATGAGCAGTTCTTC	CASSDYTPSNEQFF
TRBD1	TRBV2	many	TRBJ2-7	TGTGCCAGCAGTGTGGAGGGGGGGGGACAGGGGGCTTCCTACGAGCAGTACTTC	CASSVEGGGQGASYEQYF
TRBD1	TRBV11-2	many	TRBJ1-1	TGTGCCAGCAGCTTCCGGACAGGGGCGAGGAACACTGAAGCTTTCTTT	CASSFRTGARNTEAFF
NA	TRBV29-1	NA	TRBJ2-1	TGCAGCGTTCTTGCGGGCAGGGGAAGTTCTGGTGAGCAGTTCTTC	CSVLAGRGSSGEQFF
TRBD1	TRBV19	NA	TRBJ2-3	TGTGCCACCGGACAGGGGCCAAGCAGCACAGATACGCAGTATTTT	CATGQGPSSTDTQYF
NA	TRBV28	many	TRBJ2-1	TGTGCCAGCAGTAAGATGACTGGCAAATACAATGAGCAGTTCTTC	CASSKMTGKYNEQFF
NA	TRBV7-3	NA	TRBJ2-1	TGTGCCAGCAGCACGACTAGTTACAATGAGCAGTTCTTC	CASSTTSYNEQFF
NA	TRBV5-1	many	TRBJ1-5	TGCGCCAGCAGCTTGTCAGGAGTTAGCAATCAGCCCCAGCATTTT	CASSLSGVSNQPQHF
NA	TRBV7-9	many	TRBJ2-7	TGTGCCAGCAGCCCTTCCGGAAGGGACGAGCAGTACTTC	CASSPSGRDEQYF
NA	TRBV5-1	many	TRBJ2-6	TGTGCCAGCAGCTTGGCGGGCTCTGGGGCCAACGTCCTGACTTTC	CASSLAGSGANVLTF